This T cell receptor (beta chain) is drawn from a study of cytomegalovirus exposure and HLA in healthy donors. Study information: The approximately 120 validation repertoires used the same platform as the 666 first-cohort repertoires, a later analysis reported.

Regarding this clone: Its cognate antigen is unknown.

Study observations and caveats: It was confirmed in vitro that three of the CMV-associated chains were specific for CMV antigens. There were 150 to 200 TCR beta chains listed as cytomegalovirus-associated. The tendency of first-cohort TCR clusters to co-occur in the 90 to 150 validation repertoires was the finding of a later analysis.

Repertoires were generated with immunoSEQ multiplex PCR, while TCRdb's copy carries only in-frame clones and drops some. The table records over 100,000 clones, 75% to 90% of them present only once. Germline CDR1 reads SGHTA; CDR2 reads FQGNSA. The CDR3 has 15 residues. Trimming pared 3 bases from V and 4 bases from J, leaving 14 bases between. V and J are TRBV7-2 and TRBJ2-3; no clear D. Sequenced material: PBMCs. The clonotype was recovered from a woman under 30 in good health and CMV-seronegative. In nucleotides, the CDR3 is TGTGCCAGCAGCTTGATAGTAGCAGCGTCAGATACGCAGTATTTT. Amino acids: CASSLIVAASDTQYF.